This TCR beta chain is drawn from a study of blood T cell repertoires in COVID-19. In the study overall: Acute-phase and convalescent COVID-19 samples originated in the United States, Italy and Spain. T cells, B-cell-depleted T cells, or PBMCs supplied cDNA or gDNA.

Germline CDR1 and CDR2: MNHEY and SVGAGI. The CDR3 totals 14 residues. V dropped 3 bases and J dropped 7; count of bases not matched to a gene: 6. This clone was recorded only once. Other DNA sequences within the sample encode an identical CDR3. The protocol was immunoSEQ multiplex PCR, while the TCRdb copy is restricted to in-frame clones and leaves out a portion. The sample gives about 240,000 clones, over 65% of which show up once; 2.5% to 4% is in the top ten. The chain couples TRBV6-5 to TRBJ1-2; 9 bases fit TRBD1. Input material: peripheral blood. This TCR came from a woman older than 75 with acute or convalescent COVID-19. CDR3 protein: CASSYSDRGGGYTF. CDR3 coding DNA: TGTGCCAGCAGTTATTCGGACAGGGGAGGTGGCTACACCTTC.